The clone carrying this T cell receptor beta chain was observed a few times. The sample holds other DNA sequences that translate to the same CDR3. The sample belongs to a study of CD8+ T cells in alopecia areata. Collected material from alopecia areata patients comprised lesional scalp punch biopsies and peripheral blood. V shed 4 bases and J 6 bases; nucleotides not matched to a gene: 4. Germline lookup yields CDR1 SQVTM and CDR2 ANQGSEA. The CDR3 runs to 14 residues. It was cDNA, reverse transcribed from extracted RNA, that served as the sequencing template. The repertoire was sequenced with immunoSEQ multiplex PCR; TCRdb's copy has only in-frame clones and lacks some. The sample contains about 130,000 clones, about 46% of which appear only once.

The source of this sequence is a human donor with alopecia areata. The sample was CD8+ T cells sorted from blood, taken at week 0. The chain joins TRBV29-1 to TRBJ2-2; 11 nucleotides line up with TRBD1. This chain's CDR3 is CSVGGQGAAGELFF. The CDR3, as DNA: TGCAGCGTTGGAGGACAGGGGGCAGCCGGGGAGCTGTTTTTT.